This T cell receptor (beta chain) stems from a study of blood T cells in healthy people across ages. Study findings and constraints: The lack of PBMC sorting stopped any conclusive naive versus antigen-experienced comparison.

With a J-beta primer mix and a sample-barcoded 5' primer, a second PCR ran roughly 7 to 11 cycles. Each CDR3 protein gets one entry after TCRdb re-called the 5' RACE reads with MiXCR. In the table there are around 800,000 distinct CDR3 sequences, about 62% of which are singletons. The table lists this clonotype with a few counts. The antigen is undetermined. Germline loops: CDR1 LGHDT, CDR2 YNNKEL (reference sequence). V dropped 4 bases and J dropped 2 bases, with 11 bases sitting between them. CDR3 length: 14 residues. The sequence came from a man aged 25-40 years in good health. Input material: blood. The rearrangement links TRBV3-1 to TRBJ1-2; D gene unclear. The CDR3 DNA is TGTGCCAGCAGCCGATTGGGGAGGAACTATGGCTACACCTTC. It is translated as CASSRLGRNYGYTF.